The 18 T cell receptor beta chains below all came from one sample that was sequenced in a study of T cell repertoires in cytomegalovirus infection. TCRdb passed the reads through MiXCR, listing each CDR3 protein once. The sample shows about 250,000 distinct CDR3 sequences, roughly 12% of them seen only once. The specimen sequenced was PBMCs. The receptor set was obtained from a human donor in good health (CMV status not recorded). Some clones in this sample may be carry-over from other donors' samples.

This clonotype was counted ten times or more. This chain uses TRBV6-5 with TRBJ1-5; 7 nucleotides match TRBD1. V trimming: 2 bases; J trimming: 6 bases; junction bases outside the gene matches: 7. Germline V gives CDR1 MNHEY, CDR2 SVGAGI. CDR3 length equals 15 residues. The chain's CDR3 is CASSYVGGRGQPQHF. CDR3 coding DNA: TGTGCCAGCAGTTACGTAGGGGGCAGGGGTCAGCCCCAGCATTTT.

This rearrangement joins TRBV20-1 to TRBJ1-3; D is perhaps TRBD1 (6 bases). The V end lost 6 bases, the J end lost 0 bases, and 18 bases lay between the germline ends. CDR1 is DFQATT and CDR2 is SNEGSKA in the germline V gene (reference sequence). This CDR3 contains 16 residues. CDR3 DNA: TGCAGTGCCAATAACCGGGACACCGTCTCTGGAAACACCATATATTTT. This translates into CSANNRDTVSGNTIYF.

J is TRBJ2-2 and V is TRBV7-9, with 8 bases fitting TRBD1. V shed 4 bases, J shed 5 bases, and the junction held 12 bases outside the gene matches. Germline-derived CDR1 and CDR2 are SEHNR and FQNEAQ (reference sequence). CDR3 size: 17 residues. This CDR3 reads CASSSGPGGVWTGELFF. CDR3 nucleotides: TGTGCCAGCAGCTCAGGTCCAGGGGGCGTATGGACCGGGGAGCTGTTTTTT. The complete variable domain, with remaining parts taken from reference TRBV7-9 and TRBJ2-2, reads DTGVSQNPRHKITKRGQNVTFRCDPISEHNRLYWYRQTLGQGPEFLTYFQNEAQLEKSRLLSDRFSAERPKGSFSTLEIQRTEQGDSAMYLCASSSGPGGVWTGELFFGEGSRLTVL.

Regarding this clonotype: Here the CDR3 omits its conserved ending phenylalanine or tryptophan, so a read error is the likely source. V is TRBV7-2 and J is TRBJ1-6; D remains unclear. The V end lost 3 bases, the J end lost 4 bases, and 7 bases lay between the germline ends. The CDR3 extends over 14 amino acids. CDR1 and CDR2 from the germline V gene are SGHTA and FQGNSA. CDR3 protein: CASSLDGYNSPLHV. The CDR3 DNA reads TGTGCCAGCAGCTTGGACGGTTATAATTCACCCCTCCACGTT.

This clonotype was observed at least ten times. The rearrangement joins TRBV20-1 to TRBJ1-5; 7 bases line up with TRBD1. V lost 3 bases and J lost 7; bases outside the gene matches: 6. Germline-derived CDR1 and CDR2 are DFQATT and SNEGSKA (reference sequence). This CDR3 region has 13 residues. The chain's CDR3 is CSASQGENQPQHF. CDR3 sequence (DNA): TGCAGTGCTAGTCAGGGGGAGAACCAGCCCCAGCATTTT.

This clonotype was picked up many times. The V call is TRBV7-8, the J call TRBJ2-7; no definite D call. The CDR3 is 12 residues long. V lost 5 bases and J 5 bases, leaving 10 bases between the germline ends. From germline, CDR1 is SGHVS and CDR2 FQNEAQ. CDR3 sequence: CASSRAGHEQYF. CDR3 coding DNA: TGTGCCAGCAGCCGAGCCGGACACGAGCAGTACTTC.

This chain uses TRBV7-9 with TRBJ2-5; 8 nucleotides line up with TRBD2. Germline CDR1 and CDR2: SEHNR and FQNEAQ (reference sequence). Trimming cost V 10 bases and J 4 bases; bases outside gene matches: 5. The length of the CDR3 is 12 residues. In DNA, the CDR3 is TGTGCCACCTCAGCGGGAGCAGAGACCCAGTACTTC. It codes for CATSAGAETQYF. The full variable domain, completed using reference TRBV7-9 and TRBJ2-5, is DTGVSQNPRHKITKRGQNVTFRCDPISEHNRLYWYRQTLGQGPEFLTYFQNEAQLEKSRLLSDRFSAERPKGSFSTLEIQRTEQGDSAMYLCATSAGAETQYFGPGTRLLVL.

This clonotype came up many times. The V call is TRBV4-3, the J call TRBJ2-3; 8 bases align to TRBD2. Germline CDR1 LGHNA, CDR2 YSLEER. CDR3 length equals 18 residues. With 4 bases clipped from V and 2 bases from J, the junction kept 14 bases outside the gene matches. The CDR3, as DNA: TGCGCCAGCAGCCCGGGGGGGGTACAGCGGGAGTACACAGATACGCAGTATTTT. This codes for CASSPGGVQREYTDTQYF.

The rearrangement links TRBV15 to TRBJ2-3, with 7 bases lining up with TRBD2. The CDR3 is 13 residues long. The germline V gene encodes CDR1 LNHNV and CDR2 YYDKDF (reference sequence). V dropped 3 bases and J dropped 6; count of bases not matched to a gene: 3. CDR3 residues: CATSRGGMDTQYF. CDR3 nucleotide sequence: TGTGCCACCAGCAGGGGGGGGATGGATACGCAGTATTTT. Combining the CDR3 with reference TRBV15 and TRBJ2-3 gives the whole variable domain DAMVIQNPRYQVTQFGKPVTLSCSQTLNHNVMYWYQQKSSQAPKLLFHYYDKDFNNEADTPDNFQSRRPNTSFCFLDIRSPGLGDTAMYLCATSRGGMDTQYFGPGTRLTVL.

This clonotype has a count of ten or more. Here the CDR3 reads CASSSGGRISGELFF. For the CDR3, the DNA is TGTGCCAGCAGCTCCGGGGGCAGAATAAGCGGGGAGCTGTTTTTT. This chain uses TRBV11-2 with TRBJ2-2; D possibly uses TRBD1 or TRBD2 (6 bases each). The ends were cut back, 4 bases at V and 7 bases at J, with 16 bases in the middle. Germline V CDR1 and CDR2: SGHAT, FQNNGV. The CDR3 contains 15 residues.

The chain links TRBV3-1 to TRBJ1-2, with 12 nucleotides matching TRBD1. CDR1 and CDR2 (germline): LGHDT, YNNKEL (reference sequence). Germline trimming cut 2 bases from V and 5 bases from J; bases unmatched to any gene: 9. The CDR3 spans 17 residues. The CDR3 spells CASSQTRDRGPGYGYTF. In nucleotides, the CDR3 is TGTGCCAGCAGCCAAACCCGGGACAGGGGGCCGGGATATGGCTACACCTTC.

This clonotype was detected ten times or more. This rearrangement joins TRBV6-1 to TRBJ2-3, with 9 bases identical to TRBD1. With V trimmed by 6 bases and J by 0 bases, 4 bases remained unmatched. This CDR3 contains 15 residues. CDR1 is MNHNS and CDR2 is SASEGT in the germline V gene. The CDR3 is CASRIQGASTDTQYF. Written as DNA, the CDR3 is TGTGCCAGCAGGATACAGGGGGCAAGCACAGATACGCAGTATTTT.

J is TRBJ1-2 and V is TRBV11-2; TRBD1 agrees at 11 bases. The germline V gene encodes CDR1 SGHAT and CDR2 FQNNGV. The CDR3 covers 16 residues. Trimming took 0 bases from V and 4 from J; bases not matched to a gene: 4. The CDR3 nucleotides read TGTGCCAGCAGCTTAGACTCCGGACAGGGGGCCTATGGCTACACCTTC. The encoded protein is CASSLDSGQGAYGYTF.

V usage is TRBV20-1 and J usage is TRBJ1-1, with TRBD1 matching 10 bases. Trimming at V came to 5 bases and at J to 0 bases, leaving 12 bases not matched to a gene. Germline CDR1 reads DFQATT; CDR2 reads SNEGSKA (reference sequence). The CDR3 has 17 residues. This chain's CDR3 is CSAFPGQGSFMNTEAFF. The CDR3 DNA reads TGCAGTGCTTTCCCGGGACAGGGGTCGTTCATGAACACTGAAGCTTTCTTT.

This clonotype was recorded many times. This sequence joins TRBV6-2 or TRBV6-3 and TRBJ2-7; the match to TRBD1 covers 7 bases. With V trimmed by 5 bases and J by 2 bases, 15 bases remained unmatched. The CDR3 is 17 residues long. Germline CDR1 and CDR2: MNHEY and SVGEGT. The CDR3 DNA reads TGTGCCAGCAGTCGCGCAACGACAGGGAACGGGGCCTACGAGCAGTACTTC. This gives the protein CASSRATTGNGAYEQYF.

The CDR3 DNA reads as TGCAGCGTTGGCAGGGGGCTGTCTAATGAAAAACTGTTTTTT. Its translation is CSVGRGLSNEKLFF. The chain uses TRBV29-1 and TRBJ1-4, with 8 bases that match TRBD1. V was clipped by 4 bases and J by 3 bases; unmatched bases: 4. The CDR3 consists of 14 residues. Germline CDR1 reads SQVTM; CDR2 reads ANQGSEA.

V and J are TRBV12-3 or TRBV12-4 and TRBJ1-2, with D possibly being TRBD1 (5 bases). The V gene lost 2 bases and the J gene lost 8 bases, with 12 bases spanning the gap. CDR3 length equals 13 residues. Written as DNA, the CDR3 is TGTGCCAGCAGTTTACCCCAGGGCTGGGGCTACACCTTC. Translated, it gives CASSLPQGWGYTF.

This clonotype is a singleton in its sample. This may be a read error, as it is one base from a much larger clone. The V call is TRBV7-3, the J call TRBJ2-1, with D possibly called TRBD1 or TRBD2 (5 bases each). V was cut by 5 bases and J by 9 bases, with 20 bases left in between. The length of the CDR3 is 15 residues. Per the germline V gene, CDR1 is SGHTA and CDR2 is FQGTGA. For the CDR3, the DNA is TGTGCCAGCAGCCCCCCAGCTCGGGGCAATGGTGAGCAGTTCTTC. This translates into CASSPPARGNGEQFF.